This T cell receptor (beta chain) was profiled in a study of T cells expressing NK-cell markers. For this clonotype: What it binds is not known.

General study points: In 5 or 6 donors, dominant NKG2C+ clonotypes were roughly 1.0-8% of CD8+ T cells.

Germline loops: CDR1 GTSNPN, CDR2 SVGIG (reference sequence). CDR3 length equals 14 residues. Each CDR3 protein gets one entry in TCRdb, which reprocessed the 5' RACE reads and gives no DNA. Its table records a few hundred thousand distinct CDR3 sequences. This TCR was sampled from a woman in her 50s in good health. Sequencing was carried out using blood T cells: a sorted CD56 or NKG2C T cell subset, CD4+ or CD8+ T cells, or bulk PBMC T cells (not recorded which). This chain joins TRBV30 and TRBJ2-4; TCRdb outputs TRBD1, but without DNA this stays unchecked. The CDR3 sequence is CAWRGGDWKNIQYF.